These 16 T cell receptor beta chains share one sample of origin, sequenced in a study of CD8+CD57+ T cells in acquired aplastic anemia. CDR3 and TCR beta VDJ profiling relied on genomic DNA as the template. TCRdb used MiXCR to reprocess the reads, holding one entry per CDR3 protein. Among more than 40,000 distinct CDR3 sequences listed, around 69% were seen once. The sequencing sample was made of sorted CD4+, CD8+, or CD8+CD57+ T cells (not recorded which) from PBMCs. These receptor sequences come from a human donor in good health, serving as a control.

The CDR3 bases are TGCAGCGTTGAACCCCTTGGCAATGAGCAGTTCTTC. This codes for CSVEPLGNEQFF. The J gene is TRBJ2-1, the V gene TRBV29-1; no reliable D call. CDR3 size: 12 residues. With 2 bases removed from V and 6 bases from J, the gap between germline ends came to 8 bases. From germline, CDR1 is SQVTM and CDR2 ANQGSEA.

This chain uses TRBV10-3 with TRBJ2-6, with a tentative D call TRBD1 (5 bases). Germline CDR1 is ENHRY and CDR2 is SYGVKD. This CDR3 is built from 15 residues. CDR3 protein: CASDRRGSGANVLTF. The CDR3 region has the DNA TGTGCTTCAGATCGTAGGGGCTCTGGGGCCAACGTCCTGACTTTC.

This clonotype was counted only a few times. The chain employs TRBV29-1 and TRBJ1-1; the D gene is possibly TRBD1 (6 bases). There are 12 residues in the CDR3. Trimming shortened V by 4 bases and J by 3 bases, and 9 bases separated the two germline ends. Germline-derived CDR1 and CDR2 are SQVTM and ANQGSEA. The DNA of the CDR3 is TGCAGCGTTGGAGGGGGGTACACTGAAGCTTTCTTT. Its protein product is CSVGGGYTEAFF. Supplemented by reference TRBV29-1 and TRBJ1-1, the full variable domain reads SAVISQKPSRDICQRGTSLTIQCQVDSQVTMMFWYRQQPGQSLTLIATANQGSEATYESGFVIDKFPISRPNLTFSTLTVSNMSPEDSSIYLCSVGGGYTEAFFGQGTRLTVV.

This chain uses TRBV2 with TRBJ1-1, with a weak D call TRBD1 (5 bases). The CDR3 spans 12 residues. The V and J ends lost 8 bases and 6 bases respectively, with 13 bases between them. Germline V CDR1 and CDR2: SNHLY, FYNNEI. In DNA, the CDR3 is TGTGCCAGCCAGGGAATGAGACCTGAAGCTTTCTTT. It yields the protein CASQGMRPEAFF.

This clonotype was seen just once. This chain connects TRBV24-1 to TRBJ2-3; tentatively, D is TRBD1 (6 bases). With 4 bases removed from V and 2 bases from J, the gap between germline ends came to 15 bases. Germline V gene data show CDR1 as KGHDR and CDR2 as SFDVKD. The CDR3 totals 16 residues. Here the CDR3 reads CATSDLSGQNTDTQYF. CDR3 in DNA: TGTGCCACCAGTGACCTCTCCGGACAGAACACAGATACGCAGTATTTT.

This chain connects TRBV2 to TRBJ2-7; no clear D. The germline gives CDR1 SNHLY, CDR2 FYNNEI. This CDR3 has 14 amino acids. V lost 2 bases, J lost 0 bases, and 8 bases lay in between. The CDR3 loop reads CASSEFRDSYEQYF. The CDR3 nucleotides read TGTGCCAGCAGTGAATTTAGGGACTCCTACGAGCAGTACTTC. The complete variable domain, with remaining parts taken from reference TRBV2 and TRBJ2-7, reads EPEVTQTPSHQVTQMGQEVILRCVPISNHLYFYWYRQILGQKVEFLVSFYNNEISEKSEIFDDQFSVERPDGSNFTLKIRSTKLEDSAMYFCASSEFRDSYEQYFGPGTRLTVT.

A note on this clonotype: The junction departs from the called germline gene at one end, perhaps through a read error. The J gene is TRBJ2-5, the V gene TRBV7-9, with D maybe TRBD2 (7 bases). This CDR3 has 12 amino acids. Germline values: CDR1 SEHNR, CDR2 FQNEAQ (reference sequence). CDR3 region: CASSGGQATQYF. In DNA form, the CDR3 reads TGTGCCAGCTCGGGGGGACAAGCGACCCAGTACTTC.

V is TRBV19 and J is TRBJ1-1; D gene uncertain. Germline values: CDR1 LNHDA, CDR2 SQIVND (reference sequence). CDR3 length equals 13 residues. V lost 3 bases and J lost 1, with 6 bases in between. The CDR3 reads CASSIFGNTEAFF. The CDR3 nucleotides are TGTGCCAGTAGTATTTTCGGGAACACTGAAGCTTTCTTT.

The chain employs TRBV9 and TRBJ2-7, with 8 bases fitting TRBD1. The CDR3 contains 15 residues. The germline gives CDR1 SGDLS, CDR2 YYNGEE. The V segment lost 4 bases and the J segment 2 bases; nucleotides outside the gene matches: 8. In DNA, the CDR3 is TGTGCCAGCAGCTTGGGGCAGGGGGCTACCTACGAGCAGTACTTC. Its protein product is CASSLGQGATYEQYF.

The chain links TRBV29-1 to TRBJ1-1; TRBD1 matches 7 bases. This CDR3 is built from 10 residues. The germline gives CDR1 SQVTM, CDR2 ANQGSEA. After removal of 6 bases from V and 11 bases from J, the junction contained 6 bases not matched to a gene. The CDR3 DNA sequence: TGCAGCGTAAGGGGGCGCGCGGCTTTCTTT. Amino acid sequence: CSVRGRAAFF.

The J gene is TRBJ2-3, the V gene TRBV25-1; tentatively, D is TRBD2 (6 bases). Trimming left V 6 bases short and J 0 bases short, with 13 bases between. The CDR3 runs 15 residues. The germline gives CDR1 MGHDK, CDR2 SYGVNS. CDR3 nucleotide sequence: TGTGCCAGCAGGGCCCTAGCGATTAGCACAGATACGCAGTATTTT. Amino acid sequence: CASRALAISTDTQYF.

The chain has TRBV7-9 and TRBJ2-7; D possibly corresponds to TRBD2 (6 bases). V lost 6 bases to trimming and J lost 2 bases, with 14 bases between them. CDR3 length equals 14 residues. From germline, CDR1 is SEHNR and CDR2 FQNEAQ (reference sequence). The CDR3 sequence is CASSATGRTYEQYF. The CDR3 bases are TGTGCCAGCAGTGCGACCGGGAGAACCTACGAGCAGTACTTC.

The gene calls are TRBV7-9 and TRBJ2-7, with D unresolved. The CDR3 has 12 amino acids. Per the germline V gene, CDR1 is SEHNR and CDR2 is FQNEAQ (reference sequence). V lost 5 bases to trimming and J lost 1 base, with 6 bases between them. The CDR3, as DNA: TGTGCCAGCAGCCCCATATCCTACGAGCAGTACTTC. It codes for CASSPISYEQYF.

The chain combines TRBV9 with TRBJ2-2; TRBD1 might be the D (5 bases). The CDR3 contains 15 residues. Per germline, CDR1 SGDLS and CDR2 YYNGEE. The V gene lost 4 bases and the J gene lost 1 base, with 11 bases spanning the gap. CDR3 nucleotides: TGTGCCAGCAGCCCGGACATGAGGAACACCGGGGAGCTGTTTTTT. Translating gives CASSPDMRNTGELFF. Variable domain in full (rest from reference TRBV9 and TRBJ2-2): DSGVTQTPKHLITATGQRVTLRCSPRSGDLSVYWYQQSLDQGLQFLIQYYNGEERAKGNILERFSAQQFPDLHSELNLSSLELGDSALYFCASSPDMRNTGELFFGEGSRLTVL.

The chain is built from TRBV10-3 and TRBJ1-3, with TRBD1 matching 7 bases. V lost 3 bases to trimming and J lost 0 bases; unmatched junction nucleotides: 8. Germline CDR1 reads ENHRY; CDR2 reads SYGVKD. The CDR3 is 17 residues long. CDR3 DNA sequence: TGTGCCATCAGTGAACTGACAGGGAAAAGCTCTGGAAACACCATATATTTT. Its translation: CAISELTGKSSGNTIYF.

This rearrangement joins TRBV12-3 or TRBV12-4 to TRBJ2-7, with TRBD2 identical over 10 bases. V gave up 4 bases and J gave up 2 bases; unmatched junction bases: 5. The CDR3 spans 15 residues. CDR3 region: CASSSGTSVAYEQYF. The CDR3 nucleotides are TGTGCCAGCAGTTCCGGGACTAGCGTAGCCTACGAGCAGTACTTC.